This TCR beta chain originates from a study of blood T cell repertoires in COVID-19 (TCRdb year 2020). Study-level background: Samples covering the acute and convalescent phases of COVID-19 were provided by collaborators in the United States, Italy and Spain. Nearly every sample came with metadata listing a de-identified subject ID, COVID-19 status, age in years and sex. HLA class I and class II types, where available, came from metadata supplied by the sample provider rather than from assay-based typing. The prospective study material was composed of cDNA or gDNA derived from T cells, B-cell-depleted T cells, or PBMCs. The samples were drawn from two sources: the first 160 participants of the ongoing ImmuneRACE study, and some 1,300 subjects contributed by 6 global collaborators. The dataset comprised deeply sampled blood TCRbeta repertoires from subjects exposed to, actively infected with, or recovered from COVID-19. The repertoires were released in a freely available public database meant as a resource for research on the immune response to SARS-CoV-2. General conclusions and limits of the study: How much clinical and demographic metadata was included differed by source and by participant, and the metadata was provided uncurated.

The CDR3 contains 15 residues, cysteine and phenylalanine counted. Only the CDR3 DNA stays, 45 bases, in frame from base 1. The germline V gene encodes CDR1 MNHEY and CDR2 SVGAGI. Trimming at the junction amounts to 5 bases on V and 5 bases on J, and the germline ends lie 16 bases apart. TCRbeta CDR3 regions were amplified from genomic DNA using the immunoSEQ Assay, a bias-controlled multiplex PCR. The original pipeline was this. The number of nucleated cells in each sample was estimated by amplification of reference gene primers within the assay. To quantify the absolute abundance of each unique TCRbeta CDR3 rearrangement, sequence reads were collapsed and filtered. For each sample, productive Simpson clonality was calculated by taking the square root of Simpson's diversity index across productive rearrangements. Entries here come from immuneACCESS through TCRdb and include only in-frame sequences with V and J called. Some clones fail to appear in such tables; in the studies checked, an unresolved V gene covers under half of the shortfall, and the cause of the remainder is unknown. From that table come the V and J calls and clone size; the DNA was used to work out D and trimming. This sample has under 140,000 clones in its table, and 75% to 80% of those were observed once. Around 15% of the sample is taken by the ten largest.

This clone was seen only once. What this receptor recognizes is not known. No qualities accompany the bases; no much larger clone lies one base away. Whole blood was collected in K2EDTA tubes by collaborating institutions according to the institutions' own protocols. For TCRbeta analysis, collaborators shipped samples in one of three forms: frozen whole blood, isolated PBMCs, or DNA extracted from either of those sample types. The source is a woman of 80 years or more with active or convalescent COVID-19. Sequenced material: peripheral blood. Here the chain combines TRBV6-5 and TRBJ1-5, and the D gene may be TRBD1, 6 bases matching. Here the CDR3 is given as CASSPTGSRDQPQHF. DNA sequence: TGTGCCAGCAGTCCAACAGGGTCCAGGGATCAGCCCCAGCATTTT.